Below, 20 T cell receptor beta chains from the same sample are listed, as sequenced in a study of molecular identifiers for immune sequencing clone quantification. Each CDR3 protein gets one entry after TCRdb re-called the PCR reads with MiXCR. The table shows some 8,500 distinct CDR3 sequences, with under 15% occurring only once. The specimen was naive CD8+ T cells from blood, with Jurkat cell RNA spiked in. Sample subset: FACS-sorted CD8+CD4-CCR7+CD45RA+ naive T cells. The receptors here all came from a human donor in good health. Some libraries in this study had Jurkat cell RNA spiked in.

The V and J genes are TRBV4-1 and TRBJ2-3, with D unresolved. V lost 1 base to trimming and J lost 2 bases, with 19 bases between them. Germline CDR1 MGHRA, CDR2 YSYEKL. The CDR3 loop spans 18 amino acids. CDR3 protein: CASSQGGNTIKYTDTQYF. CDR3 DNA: TGCGCCAGCAGCCAAGGGGGTAATACTATCAAATACACAGATACGCAGTATTTT.

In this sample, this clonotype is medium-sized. Here the CDR3 reads CSVEVEGAHGYTF. CDR3 bases: TGCAGCGTTGAAGTTGAGGGGGCTCATGGCTACACCTTC. The chain uses TRBV29-1 and TRBJ1-2; 7 bases are a match to TRBD1. The V and J ends lost 1 base and 6 bases, in that order; junction bases with no gene match: 5. The CDR3 contains 13 residues. Germline V lookup: CDR1 SQVTM, CDR2 ANQGSEA.

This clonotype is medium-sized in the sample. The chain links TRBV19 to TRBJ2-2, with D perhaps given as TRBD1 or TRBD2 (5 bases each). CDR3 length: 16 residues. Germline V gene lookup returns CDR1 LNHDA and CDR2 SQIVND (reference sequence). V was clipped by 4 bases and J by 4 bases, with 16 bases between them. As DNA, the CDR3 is TGTGCCAGTAGTACCACGGAAACGGGACCCACCGGGGAGCTGTTTTTT. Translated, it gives CASSTTETGPTGELFF.

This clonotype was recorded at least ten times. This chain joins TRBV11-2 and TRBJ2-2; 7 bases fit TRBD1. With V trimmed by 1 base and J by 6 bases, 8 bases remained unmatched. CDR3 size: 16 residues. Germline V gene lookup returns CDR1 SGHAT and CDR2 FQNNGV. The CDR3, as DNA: TGTGCCAGCAGCTTAGTTTCGAGGGGGCTTGCCGGGGAGCTGTTTTTT. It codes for CASSLVSRGLAGELFF. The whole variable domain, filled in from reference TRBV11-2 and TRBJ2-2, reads EAGVAQSPRYKIIEKRQSVAFWCNPISGHATLYWYQQILGQGPKLLIQFQNNGVVDDSQLPKDRFSAERLKGVDSTLKIQPAKLEDSAVYLCASSLVSRGLAGELFFGEGSRLTVL.

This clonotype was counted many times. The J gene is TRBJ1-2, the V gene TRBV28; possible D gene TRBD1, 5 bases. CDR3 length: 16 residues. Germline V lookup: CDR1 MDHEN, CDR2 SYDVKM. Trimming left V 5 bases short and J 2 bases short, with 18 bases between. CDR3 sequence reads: CASSQREETDNYGYTF. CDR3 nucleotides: TGTGCCAGCAGTCAGCGTGAAGAGACAGACAACTATGGCTACACCTTC.

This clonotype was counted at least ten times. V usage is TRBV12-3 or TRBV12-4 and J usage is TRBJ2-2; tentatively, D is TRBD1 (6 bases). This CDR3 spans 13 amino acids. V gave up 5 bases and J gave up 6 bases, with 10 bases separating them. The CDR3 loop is CASSSTGPGELFF. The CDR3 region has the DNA TGTGCCAGCAGTAGCACAGGGCCCGGGGAGCTGTTTTTT.

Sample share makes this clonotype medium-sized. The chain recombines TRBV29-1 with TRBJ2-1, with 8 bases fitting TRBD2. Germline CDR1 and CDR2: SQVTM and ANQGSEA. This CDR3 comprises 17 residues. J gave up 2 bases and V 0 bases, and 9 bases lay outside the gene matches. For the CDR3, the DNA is TGCAGCGTTGAAGATTCCTGGGGAGCGGGAGCCTACAATGAGCAGTTCTTC. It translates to CSVEDSWGAGAYNEQFF.

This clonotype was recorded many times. The CDR3 region is CASSALGINEQFF. DNA of the CDR3: TGTGCCAGCAGCGCACTAGGAATCAATGAGCAGTTCTTC. The gene calls are TRBV7-9 and TRBJ2-1; TRBD2 is a possible D gene (5 bases). V dropped 5 bases and J dropped 6 bases, with 11 bases sitting between them. The germline CDR1 and CDR2 sequences are SEHNR and FQNEAQ (reference sequence). This CDR3 contains 13 residues.

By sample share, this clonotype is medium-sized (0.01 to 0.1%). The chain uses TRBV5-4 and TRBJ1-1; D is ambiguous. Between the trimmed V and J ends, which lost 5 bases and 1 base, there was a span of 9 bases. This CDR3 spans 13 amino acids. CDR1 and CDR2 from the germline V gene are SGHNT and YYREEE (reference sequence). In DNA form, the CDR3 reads TGTGCCAGCAGGATGCGGGGGAACACTGAAGCTTTCTTT. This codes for CASRMRGNTEAFF.

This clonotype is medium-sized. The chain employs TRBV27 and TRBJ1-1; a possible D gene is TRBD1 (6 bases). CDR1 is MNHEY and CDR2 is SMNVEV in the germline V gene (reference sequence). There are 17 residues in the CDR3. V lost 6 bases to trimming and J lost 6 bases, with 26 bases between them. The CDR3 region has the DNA TGTGCCAGCAGCCCCAGGGGCAGCGAAGTCGGTATCGCTGAAGCTTTCTTT. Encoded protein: CASSPRGSEVGIAEAFF.

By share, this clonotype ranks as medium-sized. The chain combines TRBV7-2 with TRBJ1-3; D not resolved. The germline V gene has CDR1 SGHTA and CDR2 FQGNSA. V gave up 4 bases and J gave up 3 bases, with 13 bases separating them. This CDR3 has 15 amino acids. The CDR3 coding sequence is TGTGCCAGCAGCTCTGACCCCATGAGTGGAAACACCATATATTTT. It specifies CASSSDPMSGNTIYF.

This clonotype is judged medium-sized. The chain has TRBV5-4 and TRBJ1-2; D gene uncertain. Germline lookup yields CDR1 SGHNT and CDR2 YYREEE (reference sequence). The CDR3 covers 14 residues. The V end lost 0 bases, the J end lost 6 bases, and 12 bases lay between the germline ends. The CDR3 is CASSLAFSVNGYTF. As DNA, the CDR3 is TGTGCCAGCAGCTTGGCCTTCAGCGTAAATGGCTACACCTTC.

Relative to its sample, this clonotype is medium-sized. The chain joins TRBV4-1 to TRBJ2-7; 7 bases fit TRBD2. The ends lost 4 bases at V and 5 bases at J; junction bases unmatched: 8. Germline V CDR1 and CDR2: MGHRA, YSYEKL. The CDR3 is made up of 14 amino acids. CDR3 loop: CASSPREFGDEQYF. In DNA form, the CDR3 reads TGCGCCAGCAGCCCGCGGGAGTTCGGCGACGAGCAGTACTTC.

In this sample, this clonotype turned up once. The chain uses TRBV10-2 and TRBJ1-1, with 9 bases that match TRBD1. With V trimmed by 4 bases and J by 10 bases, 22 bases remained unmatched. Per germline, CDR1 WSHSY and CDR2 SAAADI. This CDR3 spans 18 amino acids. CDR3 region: CASSVSDRGAPMNTVAFF. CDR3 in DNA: TGCGCCAGCAGTGTTTCGGACAGGGGAGCCCCGATGAACACCGTAGCTTTCTTT.

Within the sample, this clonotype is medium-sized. The CDR3 here is CASSLQGPNTEAFF. CDR3 nucleotide sequence: TGTGCCAGCAGCTTACAGGGACCGAACACTGAAGCTTTCTTT. The rearrangement joins TRBV7-9 to TRBJ1-1; tentative D call: TRBD1 (5 bases). V dropped 2 bases and J dropped 1 base, with 8 bases sitting between them. The CDR3 is 14 residues long. Germline V lookup: CDR1 SEHNR, CDR2 FQNEAQ (reference sequence).

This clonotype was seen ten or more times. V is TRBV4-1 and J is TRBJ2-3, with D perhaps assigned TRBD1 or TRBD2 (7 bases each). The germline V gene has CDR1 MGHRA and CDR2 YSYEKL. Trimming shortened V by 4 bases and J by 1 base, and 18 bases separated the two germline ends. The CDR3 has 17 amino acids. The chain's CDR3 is CASSPRGVSGGTDTQYF. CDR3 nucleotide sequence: TGCGCCAGCAGCCCCAGGGGGGTCAGCGGGGGCACAGATACGCAGTATTTT.

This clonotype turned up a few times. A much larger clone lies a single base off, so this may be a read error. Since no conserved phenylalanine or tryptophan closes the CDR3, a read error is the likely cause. CDR3 sequence reads: CSALTSGASYEQYS. CDR3 sequence (DNA): TGCAGTGCCCTCACTAGCGGAGCCTCCTACGAGCAGTACTCC. The chain is built from TRBV20-1 and TRBJ2-7, with TRBD2 identical over 8 bases. Per germline, CDR1 DFQATT and CDR2 SNEGSKA (reference sequence). CDR3 length equals 14 residues. V shed 6 bases, J shed 0 bases, and the junction held 7 bases outside the gene matches.

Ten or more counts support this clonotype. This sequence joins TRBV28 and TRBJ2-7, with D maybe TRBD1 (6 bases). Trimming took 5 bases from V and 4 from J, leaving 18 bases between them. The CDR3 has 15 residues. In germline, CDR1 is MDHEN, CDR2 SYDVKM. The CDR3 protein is CASSPQGTSIYEQYF. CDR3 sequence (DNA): TGTGCCAGCAGTCCTCAAGGGACATCTATTTACGAGCAGTACTTC.

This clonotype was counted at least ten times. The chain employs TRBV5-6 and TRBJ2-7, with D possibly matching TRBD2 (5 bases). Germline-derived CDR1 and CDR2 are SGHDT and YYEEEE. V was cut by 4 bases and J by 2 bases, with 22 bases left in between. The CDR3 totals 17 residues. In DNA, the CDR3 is TGTGCCAGCAGCCAGGAACCGGGGAGTGTATTTCCCTACGAGCAGTACTTC. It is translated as CASSQEPGSVFPYEQYF. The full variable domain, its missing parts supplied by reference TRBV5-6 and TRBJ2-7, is DAGVTQSPTHLIKTRGQQVTLRCSPKSGHDTVSWYQQALGQGPQFIFQYYEEEERQRGNFPDRFSGHQFPNYSSELNVNALLLGDSALYLCASSQEPGSVFPYEQYFGPGTRLTVT.

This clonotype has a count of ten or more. CDR3 region: CASSFNPGLALQPQHF. CDR3 bases: TGTGCCAGCAGTTTTAATCCAGGGTTGGCCCTTCAGCCCCAGCATTTT. The rearrangement uses TRBV12-3 or TRBV12-4 and TRBJ1-5; tentatively, D is TRBD1 (5 bases). V gave up 3 bases and J gave up 6 bases, with 18 bases separating them. This CDR3 is built from 16 residues.